The present TCR beta chain was sequenced within a study of blood T cell repertoires in COVID-19. TCRdb keeps only in-frame clones here, not all; method: immunoSEQ multiplex PCR. In the table there are about 260,000 clones, about 87% of which are singletons. Per the germline V gene, CDR1 is SGHRS and CDR2 is YFSETQ. With 0 bases removed from V and 5 bases from J, the gap between germline ends came to 11 bases. The CDR3 length is 14 residues. The sequenced material came from PBMCs or T cells enriched from blood (not recorded which). This receptor was identified in a man aged 50 to 60 who had been exposed to COVID-19. The rearrangement joins TRBV5-1 to TRBJ1-1; the D is unclear. CDR3 protein: CASSLEPRETEAFF. In nucleotides, the CDR3 is TGCGCCAGCAGCTTGGAACCAAGGGAGACTGAAGCTTTCTTT.